Sequencing of this TCR beta chain was carried out in a study of shared clonotypes between healthy human individuals. About the study: Those who served as donors were a couple of women and three men between the ages of 18 and 49.

In regard to this clone: No antigen is known for it.

TCRdb keeps only in-frame clones here, not all; method: immunoSEQ multiplex PCR. The table lists hundreds of thousands of clones, just over 75% of them singletons. Study-wide findings and caveats: Few donors restricted represented genetic and exposure-history diversity.

This TCR was recovered from a woman in her thirties or forties in good health. Some clones in this sample may be carry-over from other donors' samples. Sequenced material: PBMCs.

The CDR3 nucleotides are TGTGCCAGCAACAAAGGGTTCTCTGGGGCCAACGTCCTGACTTTC. Translation: CASNKGFSGANVLTF. V is TRBV2 and J is TRBJ2-6; D is uncertain. CDR3 length: 15 residues. Germline V lookup: CDR1 SNHLY, CDR2 FYNNEI. Trimming shortened V by 7 bases and J by 0 bases, and 10 bases separated the two germline ends.